The 19 T cell receptor beta chains presented below share a single source sample, sequenced in a study of blood T cell repertoires in COVID-19. Some clones are missing from TCRdb's copy, which holds only in-frame ones; the method was immunoSEQ multiplex PCR. The table includes about 480,000 clones, approximately 88% detected once. Source material: PBMCs or T cells enriched from blood (not recorded which). These receptors originate from a woman in her thirties or forties who had recovered from COVID-19.

The chain links TRBV11-3 to TRBJ1-3, with D uncertain. Germline CDR1 and CDR2: SGHNT and YENEEA. V was clipped by 4 bases and J by 2 bases, with 18 bases between them. This CDR3 has 17 residues. DNA for the CDR3: TGTGCCAGCAGCTCGCCCGAGGGATCGCGAACTGGAAACACCATATATTTT. This sequence encodes CASSSPEGSRTGNTIYF.

The chain carries TRBV7-9 and TRBJ1-1; D possibly corresponds to TRBD1 (5 bases). The CDR3 extends over 14 amino acids. V lost 2 bases, J lost 1 base, and 8 bases lay in between. The V gene's germline CDR1 is SEHNR and CDR2 FQNEAQ (reference sequence). The CDR3 region has the DNA TGTGCCAGCAGCTTACTAACAGGGAACACTGAAGCTTTCTTT. It yields the protein CASSLLTGNTEAFF. The entire variable domain, with the rest obtained from reference TRBV7-9 and TRBJ1-1, is as follows: DTGVSQNPRHKITKRGQNVTFRCDPISEHNRLYWYRQTLGQGPEFLTYFQNEAQLEKSRLLSDRFSAERPKGSFSTLEIQRTEQGDSAMYLCASSLLTGNTEAFFGQGTRLTVV.

The CDR3 DNA is TGTGCCAGCACCTCCTCTGGGGCCAACGTCCTGACTTTC. This gives the protein CASTSSGANVLTF. V is TRBV3-1 (or the pseudogene TRBV3-2) and J is TRBJ2-6, with D unresolved. Germline V gene lookup returns CDR1 LGHDT and CDR2 YNNKEL (reference sequence). The CDR3 totals 13 residues. Trimming took off 7 bases at V and 0 bases at J, with 4 bases between the two ends.

This chain connects TRBV13 to TRBJ1-6; the match to TRBD1 covers 7 bases. CDR1 and CDR2 (germline): PRHDT, FYEKMQ (reference sequence). The CDR3 sequence is 15 residues long. V lost 0 bases, J lost 12 bases, and 8 bases stayed unmatched. The CDR3 nucleotides read TGTGCCAGCAGCTTAGGTACCGGGACAGTGGAACCCCTCCACTTT. It yields the protein CASSLGTGTVEPLHF.

This chain links TRBV9 with TRBJ2-1; 11 bases align to TRBD2. CDR3 length: 16 residues. Germline V lookup: CDR1 SGDLS, CDR2 YYNGEE. The V gene end was trimmed by 4 bases and the J gene end by 6 bases; junction bases not matched to a gene: 9. The CDR3 DNA reads TGTGCCAGCAGCCCCACCGGGACTAGCGGAGTCAATGAGCAGTTCTTC. It yields the protein CASSPTGTSGVNEQFF.

This clone was detected a few times. The CDR3 DNA reads as TGTGCCAGCAGTCAGCCGATCAGGGGCAGGCCCATATATTTT. The encoded protein is CASSQPIRGRPIYF. The V and J genes are TRBV2 and TRBJ1-3; TRBD1 might be the D (6 bases). V dropped 5 bases and J dropped 11 bases, with 19 bases sitting between them. The CDR3 loop spans 14 amino acids. The germline gives CDR1 SNHLY, CDR2 FYNNEI.

The chain joins TRBV6-2 or TRBV6-3 to TRBJ1-2; D may be TRBD1 (6 bases). Germline CDR1 is MNHEY and CDR2 is SVGEGT. V was cut by 5 bases and J by 0 bases, with 19 bases left in between. This CDR3 is built from 17 residues. The CDR3 reads CASSPSRGNIANYGYTF. CDR3 nucleotides: TGTGCCAGCAGTCCCTCGAGGGGGAATATCGCTAACTATGGCTACACCTTC.

V gene TRBV19 combines with J gene TRBJ1-5; 9 nucleotides align to TRBD1. Trimming took 4 bases from V and 2 from J; bases not matched to a gene: 27. The CDR3 totals 23 residues. Germline V gene sequence: CDR1 LNHDA, CDR2 SQIVND (reference sequence). The CDR3 sequence: CASSTHGITGGADSSYGNQPQHF. CDR3 DNA sequence: TGTGCCAGTAGTACCCACGGGATTACAGGGGGCGCGGATTCTTCGTATGGCAATCAGCCCCAGCATTTT.

This chain links TRBV7-2 with TRBJ1-2, with D unresolved. The CDR3 is 15 amino acids. From germline, CDR1 is SGHTA and CDR2 FQGNSA. Between the trimmed V and J ends, which lost 1 base and 1 base, there was a span of 10 bases. The CDR3 sequence is CASSLVAQDNYGYTF. The DNA of the CDR3 is TGTGCCAGCAGCTTAGTGGCGCAGGATAACTATGGCTACACCTTC.

The genes are TRBV5-1 and TRBJ1-4; D gene unclear. CDR3 length equals 14 residues. Germline V CDR1 and CDR2: SGHRS, YFSETQ. The ends were cut back, 0 bases at V and 10 bases at J, with 13 bases in the middle. The CDR3 sequence: CASSLGEGSAKLFF. The CDR3 DNA sequence: TGCGCCAGCAGCTTGGGGGAGGGTTCCGCAAAACTGTTTTTT.

The chain is built from TRBV2 and TRBJ1-5, with a weak D call TRBD1 (6 bases). Germline CDR1 reads SNHLY; CDR2 reads FYNNEI. The CDR3 sequence is 13 residues long. The germline V and J ends were trimmed by 7 bases and 7 bases, with 14 bases remaining between them. The chain's CDR3 is CASNDGGRQPQHF. DNA for the CDR3: TGTGCCAGCAACGACGGGGGGCGGCAGCCCCAGCATTTT.

The chain employs TRBV3-1 (or the pseudogene TRBV3-2) and TRBJ1-1, with D uncertain. Germline V gene data show CDR1 as LGHDT and CDR2 as YNNKEL (reference sequence). The CDR3 runs to 14 residues. V gave up 0 bases and J gave up 3 bases, with 8 bases separating them. The CDR3 bases are TGTGCCAGCAGCCAAGAAGGCGGCGACACTGAAGCTTTCTTT. Its translation is CASSQEGGDTEAFF.

The chain uses TRBV11-3 and TRBJ2-3, with 9 bases fitting TRBD2. Germline CDR1 reads SGHNT; CDR2 reads YENEEA. The CDR3 loop spans 15 amino acids. The V gene end was trimmed by 7 bases and the J gene end by 0 bases; junction bases not matched to a gene: 5. CDR3 residues: CASKGLAGSTDTQYF. Here the CDR3 DNA reads TGTGCCAGCAAGGGACTAGCTGGAAGCACAGATACGCAGTATTTT. The whole variable domain, filled in from reference TRBV11-3 and TRBJ2-3, reads EAGVVQSPRYKIIEKKQPVAFWCNPISGHNTLYWYLQNLGQGPELLIRYENEEAVDDSQLPKDRFSAERLKGVDSTLKIQPAELGDSAVYLCASKGLAGSTDTQYFGPGTRLTVL.

The count of this clone is one. V and J are TRBV23-1 and TRBJ2-1; no clear D gene. TRBV23-1 is known as an ORF, though its function is uncertain. The V end lost 2 bases, the J end lost 1 base, and 6 bases lay between the germline ends. The CDR3 extends over 14 amino acids. The CDR3 DNA is TGCGCCAGCAGTCAAGCAGGTTCCTACAATGAGCAGTTCTTC. Encoded protein: CASSQAGSYNEQFF.

Turning to this clone: One end of the junction varies from germline; a read error may be responsible. V usage is TRBV7-7 and J usage is TRBJ2-3; 8 bases line up with TRBD1. The CDR3 runs to 14 residues. Germline CDR1 and CDR2: SSHAT and FNYEAQ (reference sequence). The CDR3 is CASSSRTGSDTQYF. The CDR3 nucleotides read TGTGCTAGCAGCTCCAGGACAGGGTCAGATACGCAGTATTTT.

This chain links TRBV13 with TRBJ2-3; 8 bases agree with TRBD2. The germline V gene encodes CDR1 PRHDT and CDR2 FYEKMQ (reference sequence). Germline trimming cut 4 bases from V and 0 bases from J; bases unmatched to any gene: 18. The CDR3 covers 20 residues. The CDR3, as DNA: TGTGCCAGCAGCTCTCCCACCATTTCCGGGACTAGGGAGAGCACAGATACGCAGTATTTT. Residues: CASSSPTISGTRESTDTQYF.

The rearrangement links TRBV5-1 to TRBJ2-6, with 9 bases matching TRBD1. V was clipped by 3 bases and J by 0 bases; unmatched bases: 7. The germline gives CDR1 SGHRS, CDR2 YFSETQ. The length of the CDR3 is 18 residues. The CDR3 DNA sequence: TGCGCCAGCAGCTCGCCGGGACAGGGTCCCTCTGGGGCCAACGTCCTGACTTTC. Its protein product is CASSSPGQGPSGANVLTF.

This chain joins TRBV5-1 and TRBJ2-3; D gene ambiguous. Trimming removed 0 bases at V and 2 bases at J, with 4 bases between. The germline V gene encodes CDR1 SGHRS and CDR2 YFSETQ. CDR3 length: 13 amino acids. CDR3 DNA sequence: TGCGCCAGCAGCTTGGACAACACAGATACGCAGTATTTT. Translation gives CASSLDNTDTQYF.

The V and J genes are TRBV5-6 and TRBJ2-2, with 9 nucleotides matching TRBD1. Germline V lookup: CDR1 SGHDT, CDR2 YYEEEE. The V and J ends lost 3 bases and 4 bases, in that order; junction bases with no gene match: 10. The CDR3 extends over 17 amino acids. CDR3 nucleotides: TGTGCCAGCAGCTACGGATTTACAGGGGGCGGCACCGGGGAGCTGTTTTTT. Translating it yields CASSYGFTGGGTGELFF.